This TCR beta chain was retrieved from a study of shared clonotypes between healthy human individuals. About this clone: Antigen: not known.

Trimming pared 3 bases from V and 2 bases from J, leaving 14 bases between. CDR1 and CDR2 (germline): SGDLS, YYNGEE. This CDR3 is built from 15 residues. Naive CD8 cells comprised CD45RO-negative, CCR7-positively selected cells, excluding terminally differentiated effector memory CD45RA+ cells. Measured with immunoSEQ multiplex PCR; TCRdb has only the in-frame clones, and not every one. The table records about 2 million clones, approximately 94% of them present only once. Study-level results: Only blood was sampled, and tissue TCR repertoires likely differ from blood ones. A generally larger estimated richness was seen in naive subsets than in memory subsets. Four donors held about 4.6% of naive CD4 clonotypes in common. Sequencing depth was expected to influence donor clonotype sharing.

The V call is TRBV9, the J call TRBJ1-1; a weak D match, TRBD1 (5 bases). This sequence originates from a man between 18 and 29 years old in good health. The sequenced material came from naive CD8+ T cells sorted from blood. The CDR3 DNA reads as TGTGCCAGCAGCGAGCAGGGAGTAGGAAACACTGAAGCTTTCTTT. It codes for CASSEQGVGNTEAFF.